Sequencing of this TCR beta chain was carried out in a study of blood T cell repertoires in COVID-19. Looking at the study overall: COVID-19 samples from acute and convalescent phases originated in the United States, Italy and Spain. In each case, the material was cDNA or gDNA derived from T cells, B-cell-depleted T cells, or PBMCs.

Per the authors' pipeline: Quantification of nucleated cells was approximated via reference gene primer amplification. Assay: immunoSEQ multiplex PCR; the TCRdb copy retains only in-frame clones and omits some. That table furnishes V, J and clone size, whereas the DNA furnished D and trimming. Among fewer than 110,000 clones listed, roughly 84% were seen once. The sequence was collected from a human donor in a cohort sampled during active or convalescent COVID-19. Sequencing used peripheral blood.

CDR3 amino acids: CASSEVPETEAFF. Written as DNA, the CDR3 is TGTGCCAGCAGTGAAGTTCCAGAAACTGAAGCTTTCTTT. The chain employs TRBV6-1 and TRBJ1-1, with D unclear. Germline lookup yields CDR1 MNHNS and CDR2 SASEGT. The ends were cut back, 1 base at V and 5 bases at J, with 8 bases in the middle. This CDR3 has 13 residues.